This T cell receptor (beta chain) was recovered during a study of long-term antiretroviral therapy in people with HIV. Running of the v3.0 immunoSEQ assay took place at survey level. Data came from immunoSEQ multiplex PCR; TCRdb stores just in-frame clones and leaves some out. The table lists fewer than 30,000 clones, around 83% of them singletons, with approximately 5.1% in the top ten. CDR1 is MDHEN, CDR2 SYDVKM, per germline. Trimming removed 6 bases from V and 5 bases from J; junction bases left unmatched: 14. The length of the CDR3 is 17 residues. Source: unsorted PBMCs, taken 0.7 years before starting antiretroviral therapy. The V and J genes are TRBV28 and TRBJ1-1, with 11 positions matching TRBD1. This TCR came from a man aged 25-45 years with HIV. This chain's CDR3 is CASSTGTGGLVWTEAFF. The CDR3 bases are TGTGCCAGCAGCACCGGGACAGGGGGGCTTGTATGGACTGAAGCTTTCTTT.